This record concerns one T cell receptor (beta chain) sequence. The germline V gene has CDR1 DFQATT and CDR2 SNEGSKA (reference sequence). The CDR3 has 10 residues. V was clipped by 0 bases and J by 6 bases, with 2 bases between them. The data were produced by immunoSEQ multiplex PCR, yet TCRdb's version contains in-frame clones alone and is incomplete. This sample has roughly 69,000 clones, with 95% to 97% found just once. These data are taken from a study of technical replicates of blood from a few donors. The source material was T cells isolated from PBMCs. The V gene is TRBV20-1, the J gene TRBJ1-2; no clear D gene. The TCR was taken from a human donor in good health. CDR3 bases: TGCAGTGCTAGAGATAATGGCTACACCTTC. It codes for CSARDNGYTF.